This T cell receptor (beta chain) was identified in a study of CD8+CD57+ T cells in acquired aplastic anemia. Between the trimmed V and J ends, which lost 7 bases and 3 bases, there was a span of 12 bases. The CDR3 is made up of 13 amino acids. Germline lookup yields CDR1 ENHRY and CDR2 SYGVKD. Flow cytometry had shown expanded CD8+CD57+ cells in the patients chosen for sequencing. All participating patients were living with severe acquired aplastic anemia. CDR3 and TCR beta VDJ profiling relied on a genomic DNA template. TCRdb ran MiXCR on the reads and lists one entry per CDR3 protein. The sample lists about 180,000 distinct CDR3 sequences, around 60% seen once, with roughly 43% in the top ten.

Input material: sorted CD4+, CD8+, or CD8+CD57+ T cells (not recorded which) from PBMCs. The receptor's source is a human donor with aplastic anemia. The chain employs TRBV10-3 and TRBJ1-2; perhaps TRBD1 as D (5 bases). Here the CDR3 DNA reads TGTGCCATCACGGGGGGTATCGACTATGGCTACACCTTC. This gives the protein CAITGGIDYGYTF.